Following are 30 T cell receptor beta chains from one sample sequenced in a study of CD8 T cells in Susac syndrome. Random hexamers served to reverse transcribe roughly 0.45 to 1 ug RNA. TCRdb reprocessed the immunoSEQ multiplex PCR reads with MiXCR, giving one entry per CDR3 protein. The table lists about 430,000 distinct CDR3 sequences, approximately 85% of them singletons, with about 0.12% in the top ten. The sequencing input was CD8+ T cells from PBMCs. These receptors were obtained from a human donor with multiple sclerosis.

Turning to this clonotype: This CDR3 fails to terminate in the conserved phenylalanine or tryptophan, so it likely reflects a read error. This CDR3 reads CASSYPGQLTEAFS. DNA for the CDR3: TGTGCCAGCAGTTACCCGGGGCAACTCACTGAAGCTTTCTCT. This chain uses TRBV6-5 with TRBJ1-1; a possible D gene is TRBD1 (5 bases). The CDR3 contains 14 residues. Germline V gene data show CDR1 as MNHEY and CDR2 as SVGAGI. V lost 2 bases to trimming and J lost 4 bases, with 11 bases between them.

This chain connects TRBV7-8 to TRBJ1-2; D is undetermined. Trimming pared 5 bases from V and 8 bases from J, leaving 15 bases between. CDR3 length: 13 amino acids. Germline assignment: CDR1 SGHVS and CDR2 FQNEAQ. This CDR3 is CASSTSLLEGYTF. In DNA, the CDR3 is TGTGCCAGCAGCACCTCCCTTTTGGAGGGCTACACCTTC.

The CDR3 sequence: CASSEPGFVKDGYTF. CDR3 bases: TGCGCCAGCAGTGAGCCTGGTTTTGTTAAGGATGGCTACACCTTC. This chain joins TRBV10-2 and TRBJ1-2; D ambiguous. The length of the CDR3 is 15 residues. The germline CDR1 and CDR2 sequences are WSHSY and SAAADI. V lost 2 bases, J lost 6 bases, and 16 bases lay in between.

The sample holds one count of this clonotype. The rearrangement joins TRBV7-9 to TRBJ2-7, with D possibly TRBD1 on 6 matching bases. With 4 bases removed from V and 2 bases from J, the gap between germline ends came to 18 bases. Germline V gene sequence: CDR1 SEHNR, CDR2 FQNEAQ (reference sequence). The CDR3 covers 16 residues. CDR3 nucleotides: TGTGCCAGCAGCTCGTCAAACAGGGATCTCACCTACGAGCAGTACTTC. It is translated as CASSSSNRDLTYEQYF.

The rearrangement links TRBV28 to TRBJ1-4; TRBD1 aligns across 8 bases. J was trimmed by 4 bases and V by 6 bases; bases with no gene match: 7. Germline CDR1 and CDR2: MDHEN and SYDVKM. The CDR3 is 15 amino acids. The CDR3 DNA is TGTGCCAGCAGACCACCGGGACAGGTTAATGAAAAACTGTTTTTT. Protein product: CASRPPGQVNEKLFF.

The V gene is TRBV23-1, the J gene TRBJ2-4, with 9 bases lining up with TRBD1. TRBV23-1 qualifies as an ORF whose function is uncertain. This CDR3 contains 20 residues. Trimming cost V 2 bases and J 0 bases; bases outside gene matches: 14. In DNA form, the CDR3 reads TGCGCCAGCAGTCAAATCCGGGACAGGGTTCAACACCTAGCCAAAAACATTCAGTACTTC. It yields the protein CASSQIRDRVQHLAKNIQYF.

The chain links TRBV5-1 to TRBJ1-1; possibly TRBD1 for D (5 bases). The CDR3 is made up of 13 amino acids. Between the trimmed V and J ends, which lost 1 base and 6 bases, there was a span of 10 bases. Per germline, CDR1 SGHRS and CDR2 YFSETQ. In DNA form, the CDR3 reads TGCGCCAGCAGCTTGAGCAGGGAGGCTGAAGCTTTCTTT. It specifies CASSLSREAEAFF.

The J gene is TRBJ1-5, the V gene TRBV7-6; D uncertain. There are 14 residues in the CDR3. Germline V CDR1 and CDR2: SGHVS, FNYEAQ. V was cut by 5 bases and J by 4 bases, with 12 bases left in between. The DNA of the CDR3 is TGTGCCAGCAGCCCTCTGGACGGGAATCAGCCCCAGCATTTT. It codes for CASSPLDGNQPQHF.

This clonotype was picked up one time. The chain has TRBV7-9 and TRBJ2-3; 10 bases are shared with TRBD1. CDR3 length: 15 residues. Losses at the gene ends were 6 bases for V and 6 bases for J; bases not matched to a gene: 9. Germline loops: CDR1 SEHNR, CDR2 FQNEAQ (reference sequence). The CDR3 bases are TGTGCCAGCAGGGGACAGGGGAATAGGGCGGATACGCAGTATTTT. This encodes CASRGQGNRADTQYF.

V is TRBV12-3 or TRBV12-4 and J is TRBJ2-7; D remains ambiguous. Trimming stripped 3 bases from V and 4 bases from J, with 10 bases between. The length of the CDR3 is 13 residues. CDR3 bases: TGTGCCAGCAGTTTTGGCACTATGTACGAGCAGTACTTC. Translation gives CASSFGTMYEQYF.

The genes are TRBV4-2 and TRBJ1-1; possible D gene TRBD1, 6 bases. Looked up from germline, CDR1 is LGHNA and CDR2 is YNFKEQ. The CDR3 contains 15 residues. V was cut by 4 bases and J by 3 bases, with 15 bases left in between. For the CDR3, the DNA is TGTGCCAGCAGCCCACACCAGGGGATCGACACTGAAGCTTTCTTT. Amino acid sequence: CASSPHQGIDTEAFF.

The rearrangement links TRBV11-3 to TRBJ2-2; the D is unclear. The V end lost 0 bases, the J end lost 7 bases, and 6 bases lay between the germline ends. This CDR3 is 13 amino acids long. CDR1 is SGHNT, CDR2 YENEEA, per germline. CDR3 coding DNA: TGTGCCAGCAGCTTAGAGCCAGGCGGGGAGCTGTTTTTT. Translating it yields CASSLEPGGELFF.

The chain carries TRBV6-1 and TRBJ1-2; 9 bases line up with TRBD1. The CDR3 is 17 amino acids. The V and J ends lost 7 bases and 4 bases, in that order; junction bases with no gene match: 16. Looked up from germline, CDR1 is MNHNS and CDR2 is SASEGT. In DNA, the CDR3 is TGTGCCAGCAACCCTCAGTCACTAACAGGGGGCCGCTATGGCTACACCTTC. This encodes CASNPQSLTGGRYGYTF.

As for this clonotype: The junction departs from germline at one end; a sequencing error may be responsible. V is TRBV13 and J is TRBJ2-3; 11 nucleotides match TRBD2. The CDR3 has 15 amino acids. Germline loops: CDR1 PRHDT, CDR2 FYEKMQ (reference sequence). The CDR3 DNA follows: TGTGCCAGCAGCCCTAGCGGGGGGAGCACAGATGCGCAGTATTTT. It encodes CASSPSGGSTDAQYF. Based on the CDR3 plus reference TRBV13 and TRBJ2-3, the full variable domain is AAGVIQSPRHLIKEKRETATLKCYPIPRHDTVYWYQQGPGQDPQFLISFYEKMQSDKGSIPDRFSAQQFSDYHSELNMSSLELGDSALYFCASSPSGGSTDAQYFGPGTRLTVL.

The genes are TRBV27 and TRBJ1-4, with D uncertain. The V gene's germline CDR1 is MNHEY and CDR2 SMNVEV (reference sequence). The CDR3 extends over 13 amino acids. V lost 3 bases and J lost 4, with 6 bases in between. CDR3 protein: CASSFGNNEKLFF. The CDR3, as DNA: TGTGCCAGCAGTTTCGGAAATAATGAAAAACTGTTTTTT.

This clonotype has just one count. The chain recombines TRBV30 with TRBJ1-1, with D possibly matching TRBD1 (5 bases). Germline assignment: CDR1 GTSNPN and CDR2 SVGIG (reference sequence). The CDR3 runs to 11 residues. V was cut by 0 bases and J by 7 bases, with 6 bases left in between. Here the CDR3 reads CAWSVQDEAFF. DNA for the CDR3: TGTGCCTGGAGTGTACAGGATGAAGCTTTCTTT.

V and J are TRBV19 and TRBJ2-7, with a weak D call TRBD2 (6 bases). Per the germline V gene, CDR1 is LNHDA and CDR2 is SQIVND (reference sequence). The V end was cut by 5 bases, the J end by 3 bases, with 11 bases between. This CDR3 region has 13 residues. The CDR3 DNA sequence: TGTGCCAGTAGTGGTGCGGGATACTACGAGCAGTACTTC. Protein product: CASSGAGYYEQYF.

The rearrangement links TRBV4-1 to TRBJ2-1; the D gene could be TRBD1 or TRBD2 (6 bases each). Germline V lookup: CDR1 MGHRA, CDR2 YSYEKL. The length of the CDR3 is 13 residues. Trimming removed 10 bases at V and 0 bases at J, with 10 bases between. CDR3 sequence (DNA): TGCGCCACCGGGGGCATCTCCTACAATGAGCAGTTCTTC. This codes for CATGGISYNEQFF.

The V gene is TRBV27, the J gene TRBJ2-1; 16 bases line up with TRBD2. From germline, CDR1 is MNHEY and CDR2 SMNVEV (reference sequence). The junction had 12 bases not matched to a gene; V was cut back by 3 bases and J by 7 bases. This CDR3 comprises 19 residues. The CDR3 loop is CASSFSPGLAGGPQNEQFF. The CDR3, as DNA: TGTGCCAGCAGTTTCTCGCCGGGACTAGCGGGAGGGCCTCAAAATGAGCAGTTCTTC.

This clonotype has only one observation. The chain has TRBV14 and TRBJ2-3; 10 positions agree with TRBD2. The CDR3 length is 16 residues. CDR1 is SGHDN, CDR2 FVKESK, per germline. V was clipped by 1 base and J by 4 bases; unmatched bases: 5. CDR3 DNA sequence: TGTGCCAGCAGCCAAGGGGCTAGCGGGGGCTCAGATACGCAGTATTTT. Translating gives CASSQGASGGSDTQYF.

This chain joins TRBV11-2 and TRBJ1-4; D gene unclear. The germline gives CDR1 SGHAT, CDR2 FQNNGV. The germline V and J ends were trimmed by 0 bases and 3 bases, with 14 bases remaining between them. The CDR3 consists of 17 residues. CDR3 sequence reads: CASSLDWVRVSNEKLFF. CDR3 nucleotide sequence: TGTGCCAGCAGCTTAGATTGGGTTAGGGTATCTAATGAAAAACTGTTTTTT.

The chain has TRBV29-1 and TRBJ2-1; no clear D. The V and J ends lost 2 bases and 3 bases respectively, with 5 bases between them. The CDR3 consists of 12 residues. From germline, CDR1 is SQVTM and CDR2 ANQGSEA. CDR3 coding DNA: TGCAGCGTTGAAATTGACTACAATGAGCAGTTCTTC. Translation gives CSVEIDYNEQFF.

This sequence joins TRBV3-1 and TRBJ2-1, with D perhaps given as TRBD1 or TRBD2 (5 bases each). In germline, CDR1 is LGHDT, CDR2 YNNKEL (reference sequence). The V and J ends lost 4 bases and 4 bases respectively, with 8 bases between them. The CDR3 has 13 residues. CDR3 DNA: TGTGCCAGCAGCCTGGGGGAGTACAATGAGCAGTTCTTC. Protein: CASSLGEYNEQFF.

This chain links TRBV27 with TRBJ2-7, with D maybe TRBD1 (5 bases). From germline, CDR1 is MNHEY and CDR2 SMNVEV (reference sequence). CDR3 size: 13 residues. Trimming removed 3 bases from V and 4 bases from J, with 10 bases in between. The CDR3 spells CASSFGAVYEQYF. The DNA for the CDR3 is TGTGCCAGCAGTTTTGGGGCAGTTTACGAGCAGTACTTC.

This clonotype came up a few times. This chain connects TRBV27 to TRBJ1-2, with D maybe TRBD1 (5 bases). The CDR3 consists of 13 residues. With 0 bases removed from V and 5 bases from J, the gap between germline ends came to 7 bases. Per the germline V gene, CDR1 is MNHEY and CDR2 is SMNVEV (reference sequence). The CDR3 nucleotides are TGTGCCAGCAGTTTATCACAGGATTATGGCTACACCTTC. Translation gives CASSLSQDYGYTF.

This chain connects TRBV7-9 to TRBJ1-2, with unresolved D. This CDR3 comprises 14 residues. CDR1 is SEHNR and CDR2 is FQNEAQ in the germline V gene (reference sequence). V was pared by 0 bases and J by 7 bases, with 12 bases between. The CDR3 nucleotides are TGTGCCAGCAGCTTAGCCCAACGACTGTCTGGCTACACCTTC. Amino acid sequence: CASSLAQRLSGYTF. Full variable domain (rest looked up from reference TRBV7-9 and TRBJ1-2): DTGVSQNPRHKITKRGQNVTFRCDPISEHNRLYWYRQTLGQGPEFLTYFQNEAQLEKSRLLSDRFSAERPKGSFSTLEIQRTEQGDSAMYLCASSLAQRLSGYTFGSGTRLTVV.

V usage is TRBV27 and J usage is TRBJ1-1; D may be TRBD1 (6 bases). V was clipped by 5 bases and J by 4 bases, with 17 bases between them. This CDR3 comprises 15 residues. Germline-derived CDR1 and CDR2 are MNHEY and SMNVEV (reference sequence). CDR3 in amino acids: CASSTLGGQGTEAFF. In DNA form, the CDR3 reads TGTGCCAGCAGTACATTGGGGGGGCAGGGCACTGAAGCTTTCTTT.

The chain employs TRBV6-5 and TRBJ1-6; D is unresolved. CDR3 length equals 16 residues. Germline CDR1 reads MNHEY; CDR2 reads SVGAGI. V dropped 7 bases and J dropped 5 bases, with 18 bases sitting between them. The DNA of the CDR3 is TGTGCCAGCACGTTGGACGGGAAGAACCATAATTCACCCCTCCACTTT. Residues: CASTLDGKNHNSPLHF.

This sequence joins TRBV5-8 and TRBJ2-1; no firm D call. The CDR3 has 15 amino acids. V lost 3 bases to trimming and J lost 0 bases, with 10 bases between them. Germline V gene data show CDR1 as SGHTS and CDR2 as YDEGEE. CDR3 region: CASSSPRLSYNEQFF. CDR3 coding DNA: TGTGCCAGCAGCTCCCCGAGACTCTCCTACAATGAGCAGTTCTTC. Filled out from reference TRBV5-8 and TRBJ2-1, the complete variable domain reads EAGVTQSPTHLIKTRGQQATLRCSPISGHTSVYWYQQALGLGLQFLLWYDEGEERNRGNFPPRFSGRQFPNYSSELNVNALELEDSALYLCASSSPRLSYNEQFFGPGTRLTVL.

The V gene is TRBV4-2, the J gene TRBJ1-5; 7 nucleotides agree with TRBD1. The germline V gene has CDR1 LGHNA and CDR2 YNFKEQ. Trimming removed 1 base from V and 7 bases from J; junction bases left unmatched: 7. CDR3 length: 15 amino acids. The CDR3 nucleotides read TGTGCCAGCAGCCAAGGTCAGGGGGAGGAACAGCCCCAGCATTTT. Translated, it gives CASSQGQGEEQPQHF.